Reported below is one TCR beta chain. Its specificity is not known. This sample was taken from a study of somatic mutations in cytotoxic T cells in rheumatoid arthritis. Study conclusions and caveats: Within the rheumatoid arthritis patients, CD8+ clonality went up as age increased (Spearman r of about 0.49). The same was not true of the healthy controls.

Germline-derived CDR1 and CDR2 are LNHDA and SQIVND (reference sequence). CDR3 length: 16 residues. Germline trimming cut 6 bases from V and 2 bases from J; bases unmatched to any gene: 10. Assay: immunoSEQ multiplex PCR; the TCRdb copy retains only in-frame clones and omits some. The sample holds under 5,000 clones; 70% to 90% are singletons and the top ten take around 40%. Each population, CD4+ and CD8+ cells, was isolated by positive magnetic bead selection and checked for purity by flow cytometry. The V gene is TRBV19, the J gene TRBJ2-3; 8 bases are shared with TRBD2. The TCR was taken from a woman in her forties or fifties with rheumatoid arthritis. The specimen sequenced was CD8+ T cells sorted from blood. CDR3 amino acids: CASRDSGGPHTDTQYF. DNA of the CDR3: TGTGCCAGTAGAGATTCGGGGGGGCCACACACAGATACGCAGTATTTT.